This entry lists 13 T cell receptor beta chains sequenced from one sample in a study of blood T cell repertoires in COVID-19 (TCRdb year 2020). Receptor amplification or capture employed the immunoSEQ multiplex PCR assay. Drawn from immuneACCESS, this table holds only the in-frame rearrangements with V and J called that TCRdb kept. Clones are partly lost; checked studies trace under half to an unresolved V gene and leave the rest unexplained. The sample has roughly 15,000 clones on record, around 91% of them singletons. Of the sample, about 4.5% falls within the top ten clones. Sequenced input: peripheral blood. The source of these receptors is a man in his fifties or sixties with active COVID-19.

The rearrangement links TRBV3-1 (or the pseudogene TRBV3-2) to TRBJ1-4, with D possibly being TRBD1 (5 bases). The CDR3 sequence is 17 residues long. V gave up 4 bases and J gave up 6 bases, with 21 bases separating them. The germline V gene encodes CDR1 LGHDT and CDR2 YNNKEL (reference sequence). The CDR3 protein is CASSPPTDQRGYEKLFF. DNA for the CDR3: TGTGCCAGCAGCCCCCCGACAGACCAAAGGGGATATGAAAAACTGTTTTTT.

This chain connects TRBV19 to TRBJ2-3; TRBD2 matches at 11 bases. V trimming: 6 bases; J trimming: 2 bases; junction bases outside the gene matches: 7. Per germline, CDR1 LNHDA and CDR2 SQIVND (reference sequence). This CDR3 has 16 amino acids. CDR3 residues: CASSYTSGGSTDTQYF. The CDR3 DNA reads as TGTGCCAGTAGCTACACTAGCGGGGGATCCACAGATACGCAGTATTTT.

CDR3 protein: CASSEATSGSYEQYV. The CDR3, as DNA: TGTGCCAGCAGTGAAGCGACTAGCGGCTCCTACGAGCAGTACGTC. The gene calls are TRBV6-1 and TRBJ2-7, with 9 bases matching TRBD2. The CDR3 extends over 15 amino acids. In germline, CDR1 is MNHNS, CDR2 SASEGT. Trimming removed 0 bases from V and 0 bases from J; junction bases left unmatched: 0.

This clone has just one count. This sequence joins TRBV2 and TRBJ2-6; no definite D call. The CDR3 sequence is 16 residues long. V was shortened by 6 bases and J by 0 bases, with 12 bases between the two germline ends. Per germline, CDR1 SNHLY and CDR2 FYNNEI. Written as DNA, the CDR3 is TGTGCCAGCAGAGAGATTAGAGGCTCTGGGGCCAACGTCCTGACTTTC. Translation gives CASREIRGSGANVLTF.

The chain is built from TRBV13 and TRBJ1-2; 7 bases align to TRBD1. V was pared by 7 bases and J by 4 bases, with 6 bases of the junction left unmatched. CDR1 is PRHDT, CDR2 FYEKMQ, per germline (reference sequence). This CDR3 region has 13 residues. Written as DNA, the CDR3 is TGTGCCAGCACCAAACAGGGGTCCTATGGCTACACCTTC. Encoded protein: CASTKQGSYGYTF.

The V and J genes are TRBV20-1 and TRBJ2-5, with 10 bases fitting TRBD1. CDR1 is DFQATT and CDR2 is SNEGSKA in the germline V gene (reference sequence). V gave up 3 bases and J gave up 3 bases; unmatched junction bases: 7. This CDR3 region has 15 residues. The CDR3 region has the DNA TGCAGTGCTAGTCGAGGGACAGGGGTAGAAGAGACCCAGTACTTC. This sequence encodes CSASRGTGVEETQYF.

The chain joins TRBV5-4 to TRBJ2-5; 8 bases map to TRBD1. The CDR3 sequence is 13 residues long. J lost 3 bases, V lost 3 bases, and 1 base had no gene match. The germline CDR1 and CDR2 sequences are SGHNT and YYREEE (reference sequence). Here the CDR3 DNA reads TGTGCCAGCAGCTACAGGGGGGAAGAGACCCAGTACTTC. As protein: CASSYRGEETQYF.

This clone was seen once. V gene TRBV10-2 combines with J gene TRBJ1-4; D might be TRBD1 (6 bases). V lost 2 bases and J 6 bases, leaving 16 bases between the germline ends. CDR3 length equals 16 residues. Germline assignment: CDR1 WSHSY and CDR2 SAAADI. CDR3 bases: TGCGCCAGCAGTGAGACAAGGACAGCCGGGGATGAAAAACTGTTTTTT. It codes for CASSETRTAGDEKLFF.

The chain employs TRBV2 and TRBJ1-5; TRBD1 is a possible D gene (6 bases). Germline CDR1 reads SNHLY; CDR2 reads FYNNEI. V gave up 7 bases and J gave up 0 bases, with 13 bases separating them. The CDR3 consists of 15 residues. For the CDR3, the DNA is TGTGCCAGCATTACAGGGCGTTATAGCAATCAGCCCCAGCATTTT. Encoded protein: CASITGRYSNQPQHF.

The chain joins TRBV28 to TRBJ2-1; the match to TRBD2 covers 15 bases. In germline, CDR1 is MDHEN, CDR2 SYDVKM. The ends lost 4 bases at V and 2 bases at J; junction bases unmatched: 6. The CDR3 contains 18 residues. CDR3 loop: CASSSSGTSGGTYNEQFF. For the CDR3, the DNA is TGTGCCAGCAGTTCATCCGGGACTAGCGGGGGGACCTACAATGAGCAGTTCTTC.

The genes are TRBV2 and TRBJ2-5, with TRBD1 identical over 7 bases. The V gene end was trimmed by 4 bases and the J gene end by 5 bases; junction bases not matched to a gene: 4. The CDR3 length is 13 residues. Germline loops: CDR1 SNHLY, CDR2 FYNNEI. The CDR3 bases are TGTGCCAGCAGTGGGGACAGTCGGGAGACCCAGTACTTC. It encodes CASSGDSRETQYF.

The rearrangement uses TRBV9 and TRBJ1-6, with D maybe TRBD1 (5 bases). The CDR3 consists of 15 residues. V was shortened by 4 bases and J by 8 bases, with 16 bases between the two germline ends. Looked up from germline, CDR1 is SGDLS and CDR2 is YYNGEE. The CDR3 loop is CASSQTPTRDSPLHF. The CDR3 nucleotides are TGTGCCAGCAGCCAAACACCCACCAGGGATTCACCCCTCCACTTT.

The chain links TRBV6-5 to TRBJ1-2; D might be TRBD1 (6 bases). This CDR3 is built from 14 residues. V lost 7 bases and J 7 bases, leaving 19 bases between the germline ends. CDR1 is MNHEY, CDR2 SVGAGI, per germline. The CDR3 region is CASTNEDSYGGYTF. CDR3 in DNA: TGTGCCAGCACTAACGAGGACAGTTATGGTGGCTACACCTTC.